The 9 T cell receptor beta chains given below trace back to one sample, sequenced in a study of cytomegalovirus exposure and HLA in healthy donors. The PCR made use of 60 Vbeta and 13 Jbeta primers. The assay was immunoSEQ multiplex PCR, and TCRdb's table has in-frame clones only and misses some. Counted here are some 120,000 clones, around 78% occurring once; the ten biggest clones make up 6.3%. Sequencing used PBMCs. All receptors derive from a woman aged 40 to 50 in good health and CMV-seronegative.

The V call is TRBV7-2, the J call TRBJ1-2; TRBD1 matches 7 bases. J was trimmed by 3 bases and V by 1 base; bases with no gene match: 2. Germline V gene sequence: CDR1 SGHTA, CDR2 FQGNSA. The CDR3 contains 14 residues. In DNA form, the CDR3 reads TGTGCCAGCAGCTTAGATACAGGGGACTATGGCTACACCTTC. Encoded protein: CASSLDTGDYGYTF.

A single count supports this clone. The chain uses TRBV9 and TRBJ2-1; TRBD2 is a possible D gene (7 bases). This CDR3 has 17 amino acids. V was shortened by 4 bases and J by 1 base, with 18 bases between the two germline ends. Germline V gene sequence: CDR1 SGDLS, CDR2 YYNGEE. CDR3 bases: TGTGCCAGCAGCCCCCCCGGGGGCGGGGGTTCCTACAATGAGCAGTTCTTC. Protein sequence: CASSPPGGGGSYNEQFF.

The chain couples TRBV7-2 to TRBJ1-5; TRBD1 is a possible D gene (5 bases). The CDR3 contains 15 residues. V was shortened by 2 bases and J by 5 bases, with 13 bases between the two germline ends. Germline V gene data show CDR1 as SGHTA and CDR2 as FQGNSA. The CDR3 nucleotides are TGTGCCAGCAGCTTAAGGTCAGGGCTCGATCAGCCCCAGCATTTT. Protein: CASSLRSGLDQPQHF.

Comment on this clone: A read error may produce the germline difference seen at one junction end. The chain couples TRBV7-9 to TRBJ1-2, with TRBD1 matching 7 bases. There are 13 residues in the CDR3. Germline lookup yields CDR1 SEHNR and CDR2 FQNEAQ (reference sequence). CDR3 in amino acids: CSSSTTGTEGYTF. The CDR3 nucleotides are TGTTCCAGCAGCACGACAGGGACTGAGGGCTACACCTTC. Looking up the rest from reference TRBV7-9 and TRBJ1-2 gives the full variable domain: DTGVSQNPRHKITKRGQNVTFRCDPISEHNRLYWYRQTLGQGPEFLTYFQNEAQLEKSRLLSDRFSAERPKGSFSTLEIQRTEQGDSAMYLCSSSTTGTEGYTFGSGTRLTVV.

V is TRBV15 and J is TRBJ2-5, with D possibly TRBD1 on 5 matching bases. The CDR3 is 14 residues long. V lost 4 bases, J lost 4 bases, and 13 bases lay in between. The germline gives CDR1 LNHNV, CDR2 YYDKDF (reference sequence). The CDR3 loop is CATSKSLGAETQYF. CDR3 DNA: TGTGCCACCAGCAAATCCCTTGGGGCAGAGACCCAGTACTTC.

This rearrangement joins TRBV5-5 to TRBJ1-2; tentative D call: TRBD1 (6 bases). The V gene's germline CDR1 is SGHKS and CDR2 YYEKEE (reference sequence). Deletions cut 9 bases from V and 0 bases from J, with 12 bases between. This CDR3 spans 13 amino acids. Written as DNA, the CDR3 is TGTGCCACTAGACAGGCGGCTAACTATGGCTACACCTTC. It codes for CATRQAANYGYTF.

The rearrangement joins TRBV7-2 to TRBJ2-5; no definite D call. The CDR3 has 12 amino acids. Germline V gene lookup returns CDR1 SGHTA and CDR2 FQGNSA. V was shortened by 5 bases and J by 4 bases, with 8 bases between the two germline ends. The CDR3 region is CASSPSVETQYF. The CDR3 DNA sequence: TGTGCCAGCAGCCCCTCGGTAGAGACCCAGTACTTC.

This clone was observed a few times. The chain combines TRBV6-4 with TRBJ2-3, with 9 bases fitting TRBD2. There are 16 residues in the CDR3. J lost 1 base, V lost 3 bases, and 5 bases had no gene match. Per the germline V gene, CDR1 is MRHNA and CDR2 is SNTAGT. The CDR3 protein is CASSERASGGTDTQYF. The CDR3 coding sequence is TGTGCCAGCAGTGAGCGTGCTAGCGGGGGCACAGATACGCAGTATTTT.

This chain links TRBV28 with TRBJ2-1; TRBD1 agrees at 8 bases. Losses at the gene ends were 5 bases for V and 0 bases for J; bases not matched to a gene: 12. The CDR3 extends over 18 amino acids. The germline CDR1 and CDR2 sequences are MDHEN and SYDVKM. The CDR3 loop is CASSDLRGQDISYNEQFF. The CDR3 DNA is TGTGCCAGCAGTGATCTCCGGGGACAGGATATCTCCTACAATGAGCAGTTCTTC.